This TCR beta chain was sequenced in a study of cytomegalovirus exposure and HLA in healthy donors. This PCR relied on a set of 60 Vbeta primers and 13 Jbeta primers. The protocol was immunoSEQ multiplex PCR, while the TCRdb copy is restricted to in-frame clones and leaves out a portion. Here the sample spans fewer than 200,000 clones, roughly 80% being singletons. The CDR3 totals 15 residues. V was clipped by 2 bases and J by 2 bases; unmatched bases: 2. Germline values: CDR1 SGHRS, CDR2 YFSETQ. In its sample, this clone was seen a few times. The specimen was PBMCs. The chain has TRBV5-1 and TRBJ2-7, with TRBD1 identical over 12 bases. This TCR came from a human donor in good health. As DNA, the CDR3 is TGCGCCAGCAGCTTCCGGGACAGGGGGCCCTACGAGCAGTACTTC. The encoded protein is CASSFRDRGPYEQYF.